Here is one T cell receptor beta chain with its context. Only in-frame clones appear in the TCRdb table, and some are missing; sequencing was by immunoSEQ multiplex PCR. The table includes about 110,000 clones, about 90% detected once. With V trimmed by 1 base and J by 8 bases, 9 bases remained unmatched. Looked up from germline, CDR1 is LNHNV and CDR2 is YYDKDF (reference sequence). The CDR3 runs to 18 residues. The data stem from a study of T cell changes during pregnancy in multiple sclerosis. The chain employs TRBV15 and TRBJ2-2, with 14 positions matching TRBD2. Source: peripheral blood, taken in the third trimester of pregnancy. This sequence originates from a female donor in good health, enrolled as a control in a pregnancy study. The chain's CDR3 is CATSRALRLAGGTGELFF. Here the CDR3 DNA reads TGTGCCACCAGCAGAGCACTGCGACTAGCGGGGGGGACGGGGGAGCTGTTTTTT. Filled out from reference TRBV15 and TRBJ2-2, the complete variable domain reads DAMVIQNPRYQVTQFGKPVTLSCSQTLNHNVMYWYQQKSSQAPKLLFHYYDKDFNNEADTPDNFQSRRPNTSFCFLDIRSPGLGDTAMYLCATSRALRLAGGTGELFFGEGSRLTVL.